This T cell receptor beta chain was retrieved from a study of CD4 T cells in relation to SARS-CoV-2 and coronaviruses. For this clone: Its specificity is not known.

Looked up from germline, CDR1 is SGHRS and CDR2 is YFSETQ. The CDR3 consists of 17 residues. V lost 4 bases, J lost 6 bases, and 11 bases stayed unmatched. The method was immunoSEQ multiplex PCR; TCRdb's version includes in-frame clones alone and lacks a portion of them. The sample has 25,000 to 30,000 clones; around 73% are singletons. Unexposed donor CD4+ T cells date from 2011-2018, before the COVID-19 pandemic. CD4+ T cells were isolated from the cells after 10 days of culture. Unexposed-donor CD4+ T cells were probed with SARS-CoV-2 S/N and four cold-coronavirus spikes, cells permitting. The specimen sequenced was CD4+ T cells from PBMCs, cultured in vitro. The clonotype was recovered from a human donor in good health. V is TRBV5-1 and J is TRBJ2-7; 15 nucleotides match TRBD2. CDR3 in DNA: TGCGCCAGCAGCCTACCCGGCCCGGGACTAGCGGGAGGCGAGCAGTACTTC. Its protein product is CASSLPGPGLAGGEQYF.